This is a list of T cell receptor beta chains from one sample in a study of blood T cell repertoires in COVID-19. Some clones are missing from TCRdb's copy, which holds only in-frame ones; the method was immunoSEQ multiplex PCR. This table holds around 250,000 clones, over 75% found once. The material sequenced was peripheral blood. Source of these receptors: an older woman with COVID-19, enrolled during active disease. Each CDR3 is given with its conserved first and last residue. The D gene is left open where the match is weak. Size is stated for part of the rows, as once, few or many counts, or as a class when the clone is expanded.

length	V	D	J	size	CDR3	DNA
12	TRBV5-1	.	TRBJ1-1	.	CASSRGNTEAFF	TGCGCCAGCAGCCGAGGAAACACTGAAGCTTTCTTT
16	TRBV10-3	.	TRBJ2-1	.	CAISERAGNVYNEQFF	TGTGCCATCAGTGAAAGGGCAGGGAATGTCTACAATGAGCAGTTCTTC
15	TRBV5-6	TRBD1	TRBJ2-6	.	CASSKTGTGANVLTF	TGTGCCAGCAGCAAGACAGGGACCGGGGCCAACGTCCTGACTTTC
12	TRBV7-9	.	TRBJ1-2	.	CASSLARSAYTF	TGTGCCAGCAGCTTAGCGAGAAGTGCCTACACCTTC
15	TRBV14	TRBD1	TRBJ2-7	.	CASSQGWQGAHEQYF	TGTGCCAGCAGCCAAGGGTGGCAGGGGGCACACGAGCAGTACTTC
15	TRBV28	.	TRBJ2-7	.	CASSLELAAAYEQYF	TGTGCCAGCAGTTTAGAACTAGCCGCGGCCTACGAGCAGTACTTC
14	TRBV11-2	TRBD1	TRBJ1-4	few	CASSFGTGNEKLFF	TGTGCCAGCAGCTTCGGGACAGGGAATGAAAAACTGTTTTTT
15	TRBV10-3	.	TRBJ2-3	.	CAISVIATSTDTQYF	TGTGCCATCAGTGTTATAGCAACTAGCACAGATACGCAGTATTTT
14	TRBV27	.	TRBJ1-5	few	CASSGQGPNQPQHF	TGTGCCAGCAGTGGGCAGGGCCCCAATCAGCCCCAGCATTTT
15	TRBV11-3	TRBD1	TRBJ2-7	.	CASSPGQGMTYEQYF	TGTGCCAGCAGCCCGGGACAGGGGATGACCTACGAGCAGTACTTC
15	TRBV11-1	.	TRBJ2-7	.	CASSPALAITYEQYF	TGTGCCAGCAGCCCCGCGCTAGCGATTACCTACGAGCAGTACTTC
15	TRBV19	TRBD2	TRBJ2-2	.	CASTGREGGTGELFF	TGTGCCAGTACTGGACGGGAGGGAGGCACCGGGGAGCTGTTTTTT
12	TRBV30	TRBD1	TRBJ2-7	once	CAWSRQGNEQYF	TGTGCCTGGAGTCGACAGGGAAACGAGCAGTACTTC
13	TRBV12-3/TRBV12-4	.	TRBJ1-1	.	CASSQQINTEAFF	TGTGCCAGCAGTCAACAGATTAACACTGAAGCTTTCTTT
17	TRBV4-1	.	TRBJ2-3	.	CASSLTTTAASTDTQYF	TGCGCCAGCAGCCTAACGACAACAGCCGCTAGCACAGATACGCAGTATTTT
15	TRBV19	TRBD1	TRBJ2-2	once	CASSRVVRGTGELFF	TGTGCCAGTAGTAGGGTGGTCAGGGGGACCGGGGAGCTGTTTTTT
15	TRBV2	.	TRBJ2-7	.	CASSEAGRGPYEQYF	TGTGCCAGCAGTGAAGCGGGCAGGGGACCCTACGAGCAGTACTTC
16	TRBV29-1	.	TRBJ2-6	once	CSVPPSTSSGANVLTF	TGCAGCGTTCCACCCTCTACGAGCTCTGGGGCCAACGTCCTGACTTTC
15	TRBV29-1	.	TRBJ1-1	.	CSVGGRLPMNTEAFF	TGCAGCGTGGGGGGGAGGCTACCAATGAACACTGAAGCTTTCTTT
14	TRBV7-2	.	TRBJ1-6	few	CASSFTGNNSPLHF	TGTGCCAGCAGCTTCACAGGAAATAATTCACCCCTCCACTTT
14	TRBV5-6	TRBD1	TRBJ2-7	.	CASSFDRVAYEQYF	TGTGCCAGCAGCTTCGACAGGGTAGCCTACGAGCAGTACTTC
14	TRBV19	TRBD1	TRBJ2-7	.	CASSRRQGEYEQYF	TGTGCCAGTAGTCGTCGACAGGGGGAATACGAGCAGTACTTC
15	TRBV5-5	TRBD2	TRBJ2-7	.	CASSMLAGVRYEQYF	TGTGCCAGCAGTATGCTAGCGGGAGTTCGCTACGAGCAGTACTTC
14	TRBV6-2/TRBV6-3	TRBD1	TRBJ1-5	once	CASSYGQGQEPQHF	TGTGCCAGCAGTTATGGACAGGGCCAGGAGCCCCAGCATTTT
12	TRBV6-6	TRBD1	TRBJ1-1	.	CASSNRGTEAFF	TGTGCCAGCAGCAACAGGGGTACTGAAGCTTTCTTT
16	TRBV7-9	TRBD2	TRBJ2-1	.	CASSPTAGTRVKEQFF	TGTGCCAGCAGCCCGACAGCCGGGACTAGAGTAAAAGAGCAGTTCTTC
14	TRBV9	.	TRBJ2-1	.	CASSVRWTAERQFF	TGTGCCAGCAGCGTCCGATGGACAGCGGAGAGGCAGTTCTTC
14	TRBV20-1	TRBD1	TRBJ1-5	.	CSASRGQSNQPQHF	TGCAGTGCTAGTAGGGGACAGAGCAATCAGCCCCAGCATTTT
15	TRBV5-8	TRBD2	TRBJ2-5	.	CASRTGPGGMETQYF	TGTGCCAGCAGGACCGGGCCCGGGGGGATGGAGACCCAGTACTTC
13	TRBV19	.	TRBJ2-7	.	CASRRGGRSEQYF	TGTGCCAGCCGTCGCGGGGGCAGGTCCGAGCAGTACTTC
15	TRBV5-8	.	TRBJ2-7	.	CASSPEPEAVYEQYF	TGTGCCAGCAGCCCGGAGCCGGAGGCAGTCTACGAGCAGTACTTC
13	TRBV5-1	.	TRBJ2-7	few	CASTMNAGHEQYF	TGCGCCAGCACCATGAACGCGGGACACGAGCAGTACTTC
14	TRBV3-1/TRBV3-2	.	TRBJ1-2	.	CASSQDWRESGYTF	TGTGCCAGCAGCCAAGATTGGCGGGAGAGTGGCTACACCTTC
16	TRBV15	.	TRBJ1-3	.	CATSRPGTATGNTIYF	TGTGCCACCAGCAGACCCGGGACTGCTACTGGAAACACCATATATTTT
14	TRBV27	TRBD2	TRBJ2-7	.	CASSPRAGGYEQYF	TGTGCCAGCAGTCCCCGGGCGGGAGGCTACGAGCAGTACTTC
16	TRBV5-8	.	TRBJ2-2	.	CASSFRGVSGTGELFF	TGTGCCAGCAGCTTCCGTGGAGTATCCGGCACCGGGGAGCTGTTTTTT
15	TRBV5-1	.	TRBJ1-4	.	CASSSDYKGNEKLFF	TGCGCCAGCAGCTCAGACTACAAGGGCAATGAAAAACTGTTTTTT
14	TRBV6-5	.	TRBJ1-4	.	CASSYRERNEKLFF	TGTGCCAGCAGTTACCGCGAGCGTAATGAAAAACTGTTTTTT
15	TRBV5-1	TRBD2	TRBJ2-2	.	CASRLAGVSTGELFF	TGCGCCAGCAGGTTAGCGGGAGTCAGCACCGGGGAGCTGTTTTTT
13	TRBV4-1	.	TRBJ1-3	.	CASSQSVGNTIYF	TGCGCCAGCAGCCAGTCGGTTGGAAACACCATATATTTT
14	TRBV24-1	.	TRBJ2-7	.	CATLVARAGREQYF	TGTGCCACCTTGGTTGCGAGGGCCGGACGCGAGCAGTACTTC
13	TRBV19	.	TRBJ1-5	.	CASSYEGAQPQHF	TGTGCCAGTAGTTATGAGGGCGCTCAGCCCCAGCATTTT
16	TRBV4-2	TRBD2	TRBJ2-1	.	CASSQDRGSSYNEQFF	TGTGCCAGCAGCCAAGATCGCGGGAGCTCCTACAATGAGCAGTTCTTC
14	TRBV6-5	TRBD1	TRBJ2-2	.	CASRPQGATGELFF	TGTGCCAGCAGGCCCCAGGGGGCGACCGGGGAGCTGTTTTTT
13	TRBV18	.	TRBJ2-5	.	CASSPGPEETQYF	TGTGCCAGCTCACCAGGGCCGGAAGAGACCCAGTACTTC
18	TRBV25-1	TRBD2	TRBJ2-1	.	CASSEYRGGRSKVGEQFF	TGTGCCAGCAGTGAATATCGGGGCGGGAGGAGTAAGGTCGGTGAGCAGTTCTTC
15	TRBV9	.	TRBJ2-3	.	CASSVGSRGTDTQYF	TGTGCCAGCAGCGTCGGGTCACGGGGCACAGATACGCAGTATTTT
13	TRBV2	.	TRBJ1-3	.	CASLYSSGNTIYF	TGTGCCAGTCTTTACAGCTCTGGAAACACCATATATTTT
16	TRBV24-1	.	TRBJ2-1	once	CATSDPGTNSYNEQFF	TGTGCCACCAGTGACCCCGGGACAAACTCCTACAATGAGCAGTTCTTC
16	TRBV5-1	TRBD2	TRBJ2-1	.	CASSLGGTSGHNEQFF	TGCGCCAGCAGCTTGGGAGGTACTAGCGGACACAATGAGCAGTTCTTC
17	TRBV27	TRBD1	TRBJ1-1	.	CASSLMVRGSMNTEAFF	TGTGCCAGCAGTTTAATGGTCAGGGGGTCCATGAACACTGAAGCTTTCTTT
15	TRBV3-1/TRBV3-2	.	TRBJ2-7	.	CASSPDGRGDYEQYF	TGTGCCAGCAGCCCCGATGGGCGGGGCGACTACGAGCAGTACTTC
11	TRBV6-5	.	TRBJ2-1	.	CASSLYNEQFF	TGTGCCAGCAGCCTTTACAATGAGCAGTTCTTC
13	TRBV5-1	.	TRBJ2-7	.	CASSPLSTYEQYF	TGCGCCAGCAGCCCTCTATCCACCTACGAGCAGTACTTC
12	TRBV5-1	.	TRBJ2-7	.	CASSRLVGEQYF	TGCGCCAGCAGCCGACTAGTTGGCGAGCAGTACTTC
14	TRBV28	.	TRBJ1-2	.	CASSLAVANYGYTF	TGTGCCAGCAGTTTGGCTGTTGCTAACTATGGCTACACCTTC
14	TRBV6-5	.	TRBJ1-5	.	CASSLEPRGQPQHF	TGTGCCAGCAGTTTGGAACCCAGGGGCCAGCCCCAGCATTTT
14	TRBV9	.	TRBJ2-2	.	CASSAPTNTGELFF	TGTGCCAGCAGCGCCCCGACTAACACCGGGGAGCTGTTTTTT